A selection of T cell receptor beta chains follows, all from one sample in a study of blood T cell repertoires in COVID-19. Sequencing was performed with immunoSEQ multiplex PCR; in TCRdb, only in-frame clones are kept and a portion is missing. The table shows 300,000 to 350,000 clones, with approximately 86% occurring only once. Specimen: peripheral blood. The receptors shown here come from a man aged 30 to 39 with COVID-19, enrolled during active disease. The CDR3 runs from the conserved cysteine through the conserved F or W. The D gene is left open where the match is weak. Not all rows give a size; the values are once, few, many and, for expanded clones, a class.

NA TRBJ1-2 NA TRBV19 TGTGCCAGCGAGAGAGGGTATGGCTACACCTTC CASERGYGYTF
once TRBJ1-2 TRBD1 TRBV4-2 TGTGCCAGCAGCCAGGGACAGCTACGGATGGGCCAGTATGGCTACACCTTC CASSQGQLRMGQYGYTF
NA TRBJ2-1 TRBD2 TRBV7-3 TGTGCCAGCAGCCCTCGGCAGCGGGGGGGCCACGGTGAGCAGTTCTTC CASSPRQRGGHGEQFF
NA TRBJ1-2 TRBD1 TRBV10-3 TGTGCCATCAGTGATGACAGGGCCTATGGCTACACCTTC CAISDDRAYGYTF
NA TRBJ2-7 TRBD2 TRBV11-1 TGTGCCAGCAGCGAGACTAGCGGGGGTTCCTACGAGCAGTACTTC CASSETSGGSYEQYF
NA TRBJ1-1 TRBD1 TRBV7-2 TGTGCCAGCAGCTCCTCAGGGGGCTTGGGCACTGAAGCTTTCTTT CASSSSGGLGTEAFF
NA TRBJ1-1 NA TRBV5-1 TGCGCCAGCAGTCGGGGAGCCCTGAACACTGAAGCTTTCTTT CASSRGALNTEAFF
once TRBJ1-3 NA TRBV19 TGTGCCCTCGCCTCAACAGGGTCCCCTTTAAGCTCTGGAAACACCATATATTTT CALASTGSPLSSGNTIYF
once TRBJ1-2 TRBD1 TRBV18 TGTGCCAGCTCACCGCCCGGGACAGGGGCCTATGGCTACACCTTC CASSPPGTGAYGYTF
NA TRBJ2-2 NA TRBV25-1 TGTGCCAGCAGTGGATCGCGAAAGAACACCGGGGAGCTGTTTTTT CASSGSRKNTGELFF
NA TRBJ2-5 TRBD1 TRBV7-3 TGTGCCAGCAGCATGAAGGACAGGGGGCCTGGGGAGACCCAGTACTTC CASSMKDRGPGETQYF
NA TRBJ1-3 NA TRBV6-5 TGTGCCAGTACCCAGGGAAACACCATATATTTT CASTQGNTIYF
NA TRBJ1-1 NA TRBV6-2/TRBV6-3 TGTGCCAGCAGTTACGAATTAGGGGGGGTGAACACTGAAGCTTTCTTT CASSYELGGVNTEAFF
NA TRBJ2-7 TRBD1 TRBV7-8 TGTGCCAGCAGCTTAGACAGGGGCGACGAGCAGTACTTC CASSLDRGDEQYF
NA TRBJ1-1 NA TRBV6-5 TGTGCCAGCAGTTTAGGACAAGCAAGAGGTCGGACTGAAGCTTTCTTT CASSLGQARGRTEAFF
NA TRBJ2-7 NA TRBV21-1 TGTGCCAGCAGCAAAGAGGCGACAGGGGTCATATACTCCTACGAGCAGTACTTC CASSKEATGVIYSYEQYF
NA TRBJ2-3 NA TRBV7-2 TGTGCCAGCAGCTTTCACTTTTCAGGGACAGATACGCAGTATTTT CASSFHFSGTDTQYF
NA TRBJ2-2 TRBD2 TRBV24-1 TGTGCCACCGGGCAAGCGGGGAGCACCGGGGAGCTGTTTTTT CATGQAGSTGELFF
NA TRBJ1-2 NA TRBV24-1 TGTGCCACCAGTCCTAACAGGGCAGGAGACTATGGCTACACCTTC CATSPNRAGDYGYTF
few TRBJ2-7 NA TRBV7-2 TGTGCCAGCAGCTACCACACCTACGAGCAGTACTTC CASSYHTYEQYF
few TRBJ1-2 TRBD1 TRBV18 TGTGCCAGCTCACCACCTAGACAGGGATCTAACTATGGCTACACCTTC CASSPPRQGSNYGYTF
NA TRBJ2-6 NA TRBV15 TGTGCCACCAGCAGAGATCAGGGTCTCCAATTCTCTGGGGCCAACGTCCTGACTTTC CATSRDQGLQFSGANVLTF
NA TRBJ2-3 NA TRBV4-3 TGCGCCAGCAGCCAAGATCAGGGAGATACGCAGTATTTT CASSQDQGDTQYF
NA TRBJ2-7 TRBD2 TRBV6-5 TGTGCCAGCAGGATAGCGGGAGGTTTGAACGAGCAGTACTTC CASRIAGGLNEQYF
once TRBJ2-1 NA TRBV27 TGTGCCAGCAGTTTATTAATAGGGGGTCTCACCTCCTACAATGAGCAGTTCTTC CASSLLIGGLTSYNEQFF
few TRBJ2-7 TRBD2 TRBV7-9 TGTGCCAGCAGTCCTCCTCGTCCGGGACTAGCGGGGAACGAGCAGTACTTC CASSPPRPGLAGNEQYF
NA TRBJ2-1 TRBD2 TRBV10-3 TGTGCCATCAGCCCTCATACTAGCGGCCGGGGGGGAGGTTCCTACAATGAGCAGTTCTTC CAISPHTSGRGGGSYNEQFF
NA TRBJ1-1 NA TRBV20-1 TGCAGTGCTAGCGTCCCCGGGGGAGCTTTCTTT CSASVPGGAFF
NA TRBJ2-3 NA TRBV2 TGTGCCAGCAACTCCCTAGGGACTCCCACAGATACGCAGTATTTT CASNSLGTPTDTQYF
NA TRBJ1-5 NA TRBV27 TGTGCCAGCAGCCAGGGACTCACGAGGAATCAGCCCCAGCATTTT CASSQGLTRNQPQHF
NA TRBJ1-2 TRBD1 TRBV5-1 TGCGCCAGCAGTCCTACACCGGGACAGGGAGCTAACTATGGCTACACCTTC CASSPTPGQGANYGYTF
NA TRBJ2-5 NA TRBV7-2 TGTGCCAGCAGCCTCCAGAGGGAGACCCAGTACTTC CASSLQRETQYF
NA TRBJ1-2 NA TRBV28 TGTGCCAGCAGCTCTCTCGTGGGGCACCACTATGGCTACACCTTC CASSSLVGHHYGYTF
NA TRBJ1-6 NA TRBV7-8 TGTGCCGTAAACCGACGGGATAATTCACCCCTCCACTTT CAVNRRDNSPLHF
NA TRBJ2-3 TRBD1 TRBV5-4 TGTGCCAGCAGCGACAGGGGGAGGGCGGCAGATACGCAGTATTTT CASSDRGRAADTQYF
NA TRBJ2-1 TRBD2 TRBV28 TGTGCCAGCAGTCTTAGCGGGAGACCTTACAATGAGCAGTTCTTC CASSLSGRPYNEQFF
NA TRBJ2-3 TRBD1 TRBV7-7 TGTGCCAGCAGCTTAGCCGGGACAGTAACGCAGTATTTT CASSLAGTVTQYF
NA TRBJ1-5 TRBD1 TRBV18 TGTGCCAGCTCACCAGAGGGGGCATCTTGGCAGCCCCAGCATTTT CASSPEGASWQPQHF
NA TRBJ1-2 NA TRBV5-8 TGTGCCAGCAGCTTGGTACTGAGCCCTTATGGCTACACCTTC CASSLVLSPYGYTF
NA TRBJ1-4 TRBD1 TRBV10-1 TGCGCCAGCATCAGTACAGGGGTTAATGAAAAACTGTTTTTT CASISTGVNEKLFF
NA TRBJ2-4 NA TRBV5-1 TGCGCCAGCAGCTTTGACAGGCTAGCCAAAAACATTCAGTACTTC CASSFDRLAKNIQYF
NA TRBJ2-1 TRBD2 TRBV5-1 TGCGCCAGCAGCTTGGGACTAGCGGGAGGGTTTCGGCGGGATGAGCAGTTCTTC CASSLGLAGGFRRDEQFF
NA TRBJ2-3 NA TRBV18 TGTGCCAGCTCACCACCCGTGGGGGGAACAAGCACAGATACGCAGTATTTT CASSPPVGGTSTDTQYF
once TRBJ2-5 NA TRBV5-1 TGCGCCAGCAGGTCCGACGGGTTGCGGCAAGAGACCCAGTACTTC CASRSDGLRQETQYF
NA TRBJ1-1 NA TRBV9 TGTGCCAGCAGCCCGACGACCGGGACTGAAGCTTTCTTT CASSPTTGTEAFF
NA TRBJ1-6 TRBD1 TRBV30 TGTGCCTGGCCAAAACAGGGGGCAGGGTCACCCCTCCACTTT CAWPKQGAGSPLHF
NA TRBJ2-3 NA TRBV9 TGTGCCAGCAGCGTTTTCGGGGGGACAAGCACAGATACGCAGTATTTT CASSVFGGTSTDTQYF
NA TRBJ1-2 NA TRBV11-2 TGTGCCAGCAGCTTAGGCCAGGGAACGGACTATGGCTACACCTTC CASSLGQGTDYGYTF
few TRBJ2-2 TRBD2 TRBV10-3 TGTGCCATCAGTGAGTGGACTAGCGGGATCGGGGAGCTGTTTTTT CAISEWTSGIGELFF
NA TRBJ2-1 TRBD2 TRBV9 TGTGCCAGCAGCGACAGCGGGACTAGCGGGTACAATGAGCAGTTCTTC CASSDSGTSGYNEQFF
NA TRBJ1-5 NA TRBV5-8 TGTGCCAGCAGCGTGGGTACTGCGAGCAATCAGCCCCAGCATTTT CASSVGTASNQPQHF
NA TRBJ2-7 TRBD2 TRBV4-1 TGCGCCAGCAGCCAAGATTTAGCGGGAGGGCACTACGAGCAGTACTTC CASSQDLAGGHYEQYF
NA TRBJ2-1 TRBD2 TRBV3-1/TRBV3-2 TGTGCCAGCAGCCAACCCCCGGGACTAGGAGGTGAGCAGTTCTTC CASSQPPGLGGEQFF
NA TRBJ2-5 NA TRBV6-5 TGTGCCAGCAGTTATCTGAGCTCTCAAGAGACCCAGTACTTC CASSYLSSQETQYF
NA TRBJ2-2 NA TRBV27 TGTGCCAGCAGTTTAGGGCCCGGGGAGCTGTTTTTT CASSLGPGELFF
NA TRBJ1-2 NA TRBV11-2 NA CASSLGGQGPGWGLGTF
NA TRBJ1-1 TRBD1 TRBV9 TGTGCCAGCAGCGCCTTTGGGACAGGGCTGAACACTGAAGCTTTCTTT CASSAFGTGLNTEAFF
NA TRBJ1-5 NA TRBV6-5 TGTGCCAGCAGCTGCGACAGTTGGTCAGGTCAGCCCCAGCATTTT CASSCDSWSGQPQHF